The 27 T cell receptor beta chains given below trace back to one sample, sequenced in a study of blood T cell repertoires in COVID-19 (dated by TCRdb to the early 2020s). The library was generated by the immunoSEQ multiplex PCR assay. Entries here come from immuneACCESS through TCRdb and include only in-frame sequences with V and J called. Some clones fail to appear in such tables; in the studies checked, an unresolved V gene covers under half of the shortfall, and the cause of the remainder is unknown. The sample yields approximately 300,000 clones; roughly 82% were counted once. Jointly, the top ten make up under 2% of the sample. Sequencing input: peripheral blood. The receptors come from a woman between 45 and 65 years old with acute or convalescent COVID-19.

This sequence joins TRBV2 and TRBJ2-5, with 7 bases identical to TRBD1. From germline, CDR1 is SNHLY and CDR2 FYNNEI. The trim removed 5 bases at V and 0 bases at J, leaving 3 bases unmatched. The CDR3 sequence is 14 residues long. DNA of the CDR3: TGTGCCAGCAGTACGGACAGGTACCAAGAGACCCAGTACTTC. Encoded protein: CASSTDRYQETQYF.

The chain recombines TRBV3-1 (or the pseudogene TRBV3-2) with TRBJ2-1, with D possibly being TRBD2 (6 bases). The CDR3 has 13 amino acids. Germline-derived CDR1 and CDR2 are LGHDT and YNNKEL (reference sequence). V lost 10 bases to trimming and J lost 0 bases, with 10 bases between them. CDR3 sequence: CATTGVSYNEQFF. The CDR3 coding sequence is TGTGCCACTACGGGAGTCTCCTACAATGAGCAGTTCTTC.

This clone was counted once. The gene calls are TRBV7-4 and TRBJ1-3; D call uncertain. The CDR3 covers 16 residues. Per germline, CDR1 SGHVT and CDR2 SQSDAQ. The V end lost 5 bases, the J end lost 3 bases, and 17 bases lay between the germline ends. CDR3 loop: CASSASGRNSGNTIYF. The CDR3 DNA reads TGTGCCAGCAGCGCCAGTGGGAGGAACAGTGGAAACACCATATATTTT.

The gene calls are TRBV7-3 and TRBJ2-4; D gene uncertain. Germline V CDR1 and CDR2: SGHTA, FQGTGA. The CDR3 extends over 17 amino acids. Trimming removed 5 bases from V and 0 bases from J, with 17 bases in between. The CDR3 sequence: CASSPRSGPLAKNIQYF. The CDR3 DNA follows: TGTGCCAGCAGCCCCCGATCCGGTCCACTAGCCAAAAACATTCAGTACTTC.

The chain recombines TRBV5-6 with TRBJ2-3; 10 nucleotides align to TRBD1. Germline V CDR1 and CDR2: SGHDT, YYEEEE. This CDR3 contains 14 residues. Trimming removed 4 bases from V and 6 bases from J; junction bases left unmatched: 5. The CDR3, as DNA: TGTGCCAGCAGCCGGGGACAGGGGTCGGATACGCAGTATTTT. Translating it yields CASSRGQGSDTQYF.

This clone has only a few counts. The chain uses TRBV20-1 and TRBJ2-7; 10 positions agree with TRBD1. Germline CDR1 reads DFQATT; CDR2 reads SNEGSKA (reference sequence). V shed 3 bases and J 3 bases; nucleotides not matched to a gene: 8. This CDR3 is built from 15 residues. CDR3: CSASSGTGDYYEQYF. The DNA of the CDR3 is TGCAGTGCTAGTTCTGGGACAGGGGATTACTACGAGCAGTACTTC.

The chain carries TRBV28 and TRBJ1-1; TRBD1 matches at 12 bases. The length of the CDR3 is 16 residues. Germline CDR1 MDHEN, CDR2 SYDVKM. J gave up 4 bases and V 6 bases, and 9 bases lay outside the gene matches. This CDR3 reads CASSPGTGGFSTEAFF. The CDR3 nucleotides are TGTGCCAGCAGCCCCGGGACAGGGGGCTTTAGCACTGAAGCTTTCTTT.

This clone was picked up a small number of times. V and J are TRBV10-1 and TRBJ2-7; 9 bases map to TRBD1. V gave up 7 bases and J gave up 2 bases; unmatched junction bases: 12. The CDR3 covers 16 residues. CDR1 and CDR2 (germline): WNHNN, SYGVQD (reference sequence). The CDR3 is CASTKNRGLPTYEQYF. The CDR3 region has the DNA TGCGCCAGCACTAAAAACAGGGGGCTTCCCACCTACGAGCAGTACTTC.

The chain links TRBV4-1 to TRBJ1-4; D uncertain. Germline-derived CDR1 and CDR2 are MGHRA and YSYEKL. There are 13 residues in the CDR3. Between the trimmed V and J ends, which lost 4 bases and 8 bases, there was a span of 11 bases. The CDR3 nucleotides read TGCGCCAGCAGCCTTCTGCGCTTAGAAAAACTGTTTTTT. Translated, it gives CASSLLRLEKLFF.

The chain uses TRBV29-1 and TRBJ1-4; no firm D call. Trimming stripped 7 bases from V and 4 bases from J, with 22 bases between. Germline V lookup: CDR1 SQVTM, CDR2 ANQGSEA. The CDR3 length is 16 residues. Here the CDR3 reads CSAAVNSIRSNEKLFF. As DNA, the CDR3 is TGCAGCGCCGCGGTTAATTCCATCCGGAGTAATGAAAAACTGTTTTTT.

The chain employs TRBV3-1 (or the pseudogene TRBV3-2) and TRBJ1-1; D not resolved. The germline V gene has CDR1 LGHDT and CDR2 YNNKEL (reference sequence). This CDR3 has 12 amino acids. Trimming pared 1 base from V and 11 bases from J, leaving 11 bases between. CDR3 region: CASSQAGTGAFF. CDR3 DNA sequence: TGTGCCAGCAGCCAAGCGGGTACTGGGGCTTTCTTT.

This clone was detected only once. The chain links TRBV21-1 to TRBJ2-2; the D segment call TRBD2 is taken from the table without a DNA check. TRBV21-1 is a pseudogene segment. There are 15 residues in the CDR3. CDR3 amino acids: CASSASEGRTGELFF. CDR3 DNA: TGTGCCAGCAGCGCCAGCGAAGGGAGAACCGGGGAGCTGTTTTTT.

In its sample, this clone was seen a few times. The genes are TRBV4-1 and TRBJ1-1; unclear D gene. CDR3 length: 17 residues. The V end lost 1 base, the J end lost 4 bases, and 19 bases lay between the germline ends. The germline V gene encodes CDR1 MGHRA and CDR2 YSYEKL. The CDR3: CASSQVPLLLGGTEAFF. The CDR3 DNA sequence: TGCGCCAGCAGCCAAGTTCCCCTCCTATTGGGAGGCACTGAAGCTTTCTTT.

This chain connects TRBV5-4 to TRBJ1-1; D is ambiguous. V gave up 0 bases and J gave up 2 bases, with 11 bases separating them. There are 15 residues in the CDR3. Looked up from germline, CDR1 is SGHNT and CDR2 is YYREEE (reference sequence). CDR3 in amino acids: CASSLAQDGNTEAFF. In DNA, the CDR3 is TGTGCCAGCAGCTTGGCGCAGGATGGAAACACTGAAGCTTTCTTT.

J is TRBJ2-2 and V is TRBV24-1; D not resolved. CDR3 length: 14 residues. The germline V gene has CDR1 KGHDR and CDR2 SFDVKD. V was trimmed by 3 bases and J by 2 bases, leaving 6 bases between them. The CDR3 reads CATSDVGNTGELFF. CDR3 nucleotides: TGTGCCACCAGTGATGTCGGTAACACCGGGGAGCTGTTTTTT.

DNA for the CDR3: TGTGCCAGCAGACTTAAACGGACTAGCGGCACAGATACGCAGTATTTT. Its protein product is CASRLKRTSGTDTQYF. The rearrangement joins TRBV28 to TRBJ2-3; 9 bases match TRBD2. The CDR3 spans 16 residues. Germline CDR1 reads MDHEN; CDR2 reads SYDVKM. The trim removed 6 bases at V and 1 base at J, leaving 8 bases unmatched. Together with reference TRBV28 and TRBJ2-3, the CDR3 gives the full variable domain: DVKVTQSSRYLVKRTGEKVFLECVQDMDHENMFWYRQDPGLGLRLIYFSYDVKMKEKGDIPEGYSVSREKKERFSLILESASTNQTSMYLCASRLKRTSGTDTQYFGPGTRLTVL.

This clone was recorded once. The rearrangement joins TRBV19 to TRBJ1-4, with D maybe TRBD1 (5 bases). Germline V lookup: CDR1 LNHDA, CDR2 SQIVND (reference sequence). Trimming left V 8 bases short and J 8 bases short, with 18 bases between. CDR3 size: 14 residues. The CDR3 spells CASSSTEESEKLFF. In nucleotides, the CDR3 is TGTGCCAGTTCATCGACAGAAGAAAGCGAAAAACTGTTTTTT.

This clone occurred once. The chain links TRBV28 to TRBJ1-5, with a possible D match to TRBD1 (5 bases). This CDR3 has 15 residues. Germline CDR1 and CDR2: MDHEN and SYDVKM. The ends were cut back, 6 bases at V and 5 bases at J, with 17 bases in the middle. The DNA of the CDR3 is TGTGCCAGCAGGTGGGGGGGAAGATTGGATCAGCCCCAGCATTTT. Translated: CASRWGGRLDQPQHF.

CDR3 amino acids: CASSLGQAAFF. CDR3 bases: TGCGCCAGCAGCTTGGGACAGGCGGCTTTCTTT. V is TRBV5-1 and J is TRBJ1-1, with D possibly TRBD1 on 6 matching bases. Germline CDR1 is SGHRS and CDR2 is YFSETQ. V was clipped by 0 bases and J by 11 bases, with 8 bases between them. This CDR3 is built from 11 residues.

The chain is built from TRBV6-4 and TRBJ2-2, with a weak D call TRBD1 (6 bases). Looked up from germline, CDR1 is MRHNA and CDR2 is SNTAGT. The V end lost 0 bases, the J end lost 6 bases, and 11 bases lay between the germline ends. The CDR3 is made up of 15 amino acids. In nucleotides, the CDR3 is TGTGCCAGCAGTGACTCGTTGGACAGCCCCGGGGAGCTGTTTTTT. Its translation: CASSDSLDSPGELFF.

Turning to this clone: Within the sample, other DNA sequences also encode this same CDR3. The chain has TRBV15 and TRBJ1-4, with D tentatively TRBD1 (6 bases). The CDR3 is 13 residues long. Trimming cost V 0 bases and J 8 bases, with 7 bases left between them. From germline, CDR1 is LNHNV and CDR2 YYDKDF (reference sequence). Written as DNA, the CDR3 is TGTGCCACCAGCAGAGATAGGGGGGAAAAACTGTTTTTT. Encoded protein: CATSRDRGEKLFF.

The chain carries TRBV7-2 and TRBJ1-4; D is unresolved. The germline CDR1 and CDR2 sequences are SGHTA and FQGNSA. The CDR3 has 15 amino acids. V was cut by 1 base and J by 8 bases, with 14 bases left in between. CDR3 bases: TGTGCCAGCAGCTTAGTTGCAGGACTTGGAGAAAAACTGTTTTTT. Translated, it gives CASSLVAGLGEKLFF.

V gene TRBV10-3 combines with J gene TRBJ1-2, with 7 bases that match TRBD1. This CDR3 spans 15 amino acids. Germline-derived CDR1 and CDR2 are ENHRY and SYGVKD. The trim removed 3 bases at V and 2 bases at J, leaving 6 bases unmatched. The CDR3 nucleotides are TGTGCCATCAGTGAAGGGGCAGGGGGGAACTATGGCTACACCTTC. This encodes CAISEGAGGNYGYTF.

This chain links TRBV24-1 with TRBJ2-3; D perhaps matches TRBD2 (10 bases). V shed 5 bases and J shed 6 bases, with 26 bases lying between them. Germline lookup yields CDR1 KGHDR and CDR2 SFDVKD. This CDR3 has 18 amino acids. CDR3 region: CATSGPTFTSGTGDTQYF. CDR3 sequence (DNA): TGTGCCACCAGTGGCCCTACCTTTACTAGCGGGACAGGGGATACGCAGTATTTT.

The J gene is TRBJ2-5, the V gene TRBV19; the D gene is possibly TRBD2 (7 bases). The germline V gene encodes CDR1 LNHDA and CDR2 SQIVND (reference sequence). V was clipped by 3 bases and J by 5 bases, with 16 bases between them. This CDR3 region has 15 residues. The CDR3, as DNA: TGTGCCAGTAGTATTCTGGGGGCGGGAGTGGAGACCCAGTACTTC. Protein sequence: CASSILGAGVETQYF. Based on the CDR3 plus reference TRBV19 and TRBJ2-5, the full variable domain is DGGITQSPKYLFRKEGQNVTLSCEQNLNHDAMYWYRQDPGQGLRLIYYSQIVNDFQKGDIAEGYSVSREKKESFPLTVTSAQKNPTAFYLCASSILGAGVETQYFGPGTRLLVL.

This chain links TRBV3-1 (or the pseudogene TRBV3-2) with TRBJ1-6; 8 nucleotides align to TRBD1. Trimming took 1 base from V and 10 from J; bases not matched to a gene: 3. The CDR3 totals 14 residues. In germline, CDR1 is LGHDT, CDR2 YNNKEL (reference sequence). The CDR3 DNA is TGTGCCAGCAGCCAAGGACAGGGGCGCTCACCCCTCCACTTT. Protein sequence: CASSQGQGRSPLHF.

A few counts support this clone. The chain recombines TRBV19 with TRBJ2-5; TRBD2 aligns across 9 bases. Trimming at V came to 6 bases and at J to 5 bases, leaving 7 bases not matched to a gene. This CDR3 spans 14 amino acids. The germline CDR1 and CDR2 sequences are LNHDA and SQIVND (reference sequence). This CDR3 reads CASSLAGPGETQYF. CDR3 bases: TGTGCCAGTAGCCTAGCGGGACCCGGGGAGACCCAGTACTTC.